This passage covers 9 T cell receptor beta chains from one sample sequenced in a study of blood T cell repertoires in COVID-19. Profiling relied on immunoSEQ multiplex PCR, and the TCRdb table lists in-frame clones only, not all of them. The sample includes some 200,000 clones, about 83% seen only once; the top ten take about 0.96%. The sample consisted of peripheral blood. The receptors were sampled from a woman aged 18-29 years who had recovered from COVID-19.

The chain is built from TRBV5-1 and TRBJ2-1; 8 positions match TRBD1. From germline, CDR1 is SGHRS and CDR2 YFSETQ. After removal of 3 bases from V and 7 bases from J, the junction contained 0 bases not matched to a gene. This CDR3 has 12 residues. As DNA, the CDR3 is TGCGCCAGCAGCTGGACAGGGAATGAGCAGTTCTTC. Its translation is CASSWTGNEQFF. The variable domain in full, with the rest retrieved from reference TRBV5-1 and TRBJ2-1, is KAGVTQTPRYLIKTRGQQVTLSCSPISGHRSVSWYQQTPGQGLQFLFEYFSETQRNKGNFPGRFSGRQFSNSRSEMNVSTLELGDSALYLCASSWTGNEQFFGPGTRLTVL.

The chain is built from TRBV9 and TRBJ2-2; the D gene is possibly TRBD2 (5 bases). Trimming shortened V by 0 bases and J by 0 bases, and 9 bases separated the two germline ends. The germline gives CDR1 SGDLS, CDR2 YYNGEE. This CDR3 is built from 16 residues. The CDR3 spells CASSVGGKANTGELFF. The CDR3 DNA sequence: TGTGCCAGCAGCGTAGGAGGGAAAGCGAACACCGGGGAGCTGTTTTTT.

This clone has a single count. The chain combines TRBV7-4 with TRBJ1-6; D is unclear. Germline V CDR1 and CDR2: SGHVT, SQSDAQ. Trimming left V 5 bases short and J 6 bases short, with 14 bases between. The CDR3 contains 15 residues. The DNA of the CDR3 is TGTGCCAGCAGCCGGACTTTCAGCTCTAATTCACCCCTCCACTTT. Translated: CASSRTFSSNSPLHF. The full variable domain, completed using reference TRBV7-4 and TRBJ1-6, is GAGVSQSPRYKVAKRGRDVALRCDSISGHVTLYWYRQTLGQGSEVLTYSQSDAQRDKSGRPSGRFSAERPERSVSTLKIQRTEQGDSAVYLCASSRTFSSNSPLHFGNGTRLTVT.

The rearrangement joins TRBV12-3 or TRBV12-4 to TRBJ2-1, with D maybe TRBD1 (5 bases). Trimming cost V 2 bases and J 15 bases, with 14 bases left between them. The CDR3 runs to 12 residues. Here the CDR3 reads CASSLTGPLLFF. CDR3 sequence (DNA): TGTGCCAGCAGTTTAACAGGCCCCTTGTTGTTCTTC.

This clone was observed a single time. The chain uses TRBV11-2 and TRBJ1-1; a weak D match, TRBD1 (6 bases). Germline V CDR1 and CDR2: SGHAT, FQNNGV. The CDR3 consists of 16 residues. The germline V and J ends were trimmed by 5 bases and 4 bases, with 20 bases remaining between them. The CDR3 sequence: CASSVSRPRGRTEAFF. As DNA, the CDR3 is TGTGCCAGCAGCGTTAGTCGTCCGCGGGGGCGCACTGAAGCTTTCTTT.

A note on this clone: Other nucleotide sequences in the sample specify the same CDR3. This chain links TRBV19 with TRBJ1-2; 8 bases fit TRBD1. This CDR3 is 13 amino acids long. In germline, CDR1 is LNHDA, CDR2 SQIVND (reference sequence). After removal of 3 bases from V and 6 bases from J, the junction contained 3 bases not matched to a gene. The chain's CDR3 is CASSIGTGNGYTF. The CDR3 DNA reads TGTGCCAGTAGTATTGGGACAGGCAATGGCTACACCTTC.

The J gene is TRBJ1-6, the V gene TRBV5-6, with 7 positions matching TRBD1. Trimming took 4 bases from V and 8 from J; bases not matched to a gene: 9. The CDR3 consists of 15 residues. The V gene's germline CDR1 is SGHDT and CDR2 YYEEEE. The CDR3 protein is CASSTRQGRHSPLHF. Written as DNA, the CDR3 is TGTGCCAGCAGCACGCGACAGGGTCGGCATTCACCCCTCCACTTT.

The V call is TRBV12-3 or TRBV12-4, the J call TRBJ1-6; D possibly corresponds to TRBD1 (6 bases). V lost 3 bases, J lost 10 bases, and 10 bases lay in between. This CDR3 comprises 13 residues. The CDR3 nucleotides are TGTGCCAGCAGTTTCAGGGGACCCTCACCCCTCCACTTT. It yields the protein CASSFRGPSPLHF.

This chain links TRBV5-6 with TRBJ2-2; 14 bases agree with TRBD2. Germline V gives CDR1 SGHDT, CDR2 YYEEEE. J gave up 4 bases and V 2 bases, and 10 bases lay outside the gene matches. The CDR3 has 19 residues. The CDR3 loop reads CASSLLGTSGGPGTGELFF. The CDR3 bases are TGTGCCAGCAGCTTATTAGGGACTAGCGGGGGACCGGGCACCGGGGAGCTGTTTTTT.